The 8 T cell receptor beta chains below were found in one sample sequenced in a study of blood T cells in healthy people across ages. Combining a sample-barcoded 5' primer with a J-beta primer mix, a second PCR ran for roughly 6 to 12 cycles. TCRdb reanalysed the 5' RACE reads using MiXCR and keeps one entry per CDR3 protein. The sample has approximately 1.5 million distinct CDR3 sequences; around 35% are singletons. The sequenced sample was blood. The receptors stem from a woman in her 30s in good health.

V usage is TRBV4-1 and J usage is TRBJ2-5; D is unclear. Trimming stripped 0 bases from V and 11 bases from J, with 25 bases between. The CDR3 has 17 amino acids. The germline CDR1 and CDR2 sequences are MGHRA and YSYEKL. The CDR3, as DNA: TGCGCCAGCAGCCAAGAGGGAATCTTGTTCGCCTACAATGAGCAGTACTTC. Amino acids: CASSQEGILFAYNEQYF.

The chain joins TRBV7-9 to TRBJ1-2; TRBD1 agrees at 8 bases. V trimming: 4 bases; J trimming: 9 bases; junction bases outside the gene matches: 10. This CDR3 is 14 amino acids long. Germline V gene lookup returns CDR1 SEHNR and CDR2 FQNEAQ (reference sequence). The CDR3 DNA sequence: TGTGCCAGCAGCTCGAATGCAGGGGGCAATAGCTACACCTTC. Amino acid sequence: CASSSNAGGNSYTF. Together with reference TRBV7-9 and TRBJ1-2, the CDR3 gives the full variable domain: DTGVSQNPRHKITKRGQNVTFRCDPISEHNRLYWYRQTLGQGPEFLTYFQNEAQLEKSRLLSDRFSAERPKGSFSTLEIQRTEQGDSAMYLCASSSNAGGNSYTFGSGTRLTVV.

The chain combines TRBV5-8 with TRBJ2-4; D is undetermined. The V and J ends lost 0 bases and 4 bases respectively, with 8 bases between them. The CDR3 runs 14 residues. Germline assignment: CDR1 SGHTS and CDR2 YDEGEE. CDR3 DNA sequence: TGTGCCAGCAGCTTGGTCGTACAGAAAAACATTCAGTACTTC. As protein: CASSLVVQKNIQYF.

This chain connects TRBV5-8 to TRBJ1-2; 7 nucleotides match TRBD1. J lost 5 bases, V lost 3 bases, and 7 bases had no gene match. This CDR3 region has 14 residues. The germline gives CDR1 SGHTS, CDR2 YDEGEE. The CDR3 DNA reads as TGTGCCAGCAGCTGGTCCGGCAGGGGGTATGGCTACACCTTC. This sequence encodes CASSWSGRGYGYTF. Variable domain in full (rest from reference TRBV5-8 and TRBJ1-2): EAGVTQSPTHLIKTRGQQATLRCSPISGHTSVYWYQQALGLGLQFLLWYDEGEERNRGNFPPRFSGRQFPNYSSELNVNALELEDSALYLCASSWSGRGYGYTFGSGTRLTVV.

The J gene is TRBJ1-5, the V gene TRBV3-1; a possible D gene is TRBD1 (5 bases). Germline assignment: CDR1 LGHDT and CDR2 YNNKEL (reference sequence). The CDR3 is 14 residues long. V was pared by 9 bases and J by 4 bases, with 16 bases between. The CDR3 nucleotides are TGTGCCAGTAACGAGGGACCGGGGAATCAGCCCCAGCATTTT. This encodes CASNEGPGNQPQHF. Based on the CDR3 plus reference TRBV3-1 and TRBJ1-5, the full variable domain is DTAVSQTPKYLVTQMGNDKSIKCEQNLGHDTMYWYKQDSKKFLKIMFSYNNKELIINETVPNRFSPKSPDKAHLNLHINSLELGDSAVYFCASNEGPGNQPQHFGDGTRLSIL.

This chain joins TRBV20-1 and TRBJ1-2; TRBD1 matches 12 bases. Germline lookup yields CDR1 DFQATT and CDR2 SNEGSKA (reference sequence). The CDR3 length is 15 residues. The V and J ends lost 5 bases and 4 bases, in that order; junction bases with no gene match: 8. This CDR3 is CSADGTGGIPYGYTF. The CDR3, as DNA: TGCAGTGCTGATGGGACAGGGGGCATCCCCTATGGCTACACCTTC.

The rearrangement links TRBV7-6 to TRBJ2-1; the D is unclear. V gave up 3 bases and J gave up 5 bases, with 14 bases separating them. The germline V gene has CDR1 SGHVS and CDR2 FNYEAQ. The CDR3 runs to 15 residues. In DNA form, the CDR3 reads TGTGCCAGCAGCTTTATGGGTGGTACTAACAATGAGCAGTTCTTC. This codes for CASSFMGGTNNEQFF.

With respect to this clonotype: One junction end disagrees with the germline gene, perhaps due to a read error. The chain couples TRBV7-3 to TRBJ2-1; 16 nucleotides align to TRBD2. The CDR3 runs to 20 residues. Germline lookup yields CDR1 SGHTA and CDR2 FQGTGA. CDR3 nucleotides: TGTGCCAGCAGCCAGGGACTAGCGGGGGGGCCGGTGGGCTCCTACAATGAGCAGTGCTTC. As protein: CASSQGLAGGPVGSYNEQCF.